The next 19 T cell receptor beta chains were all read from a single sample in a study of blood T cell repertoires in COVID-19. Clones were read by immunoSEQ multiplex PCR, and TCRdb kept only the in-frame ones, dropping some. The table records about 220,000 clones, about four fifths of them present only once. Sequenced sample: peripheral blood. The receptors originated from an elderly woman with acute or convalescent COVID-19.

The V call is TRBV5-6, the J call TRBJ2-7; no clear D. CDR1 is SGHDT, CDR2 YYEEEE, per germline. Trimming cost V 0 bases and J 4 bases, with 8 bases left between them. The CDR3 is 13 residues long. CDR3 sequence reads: CASSLDSRYEQYF. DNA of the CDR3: TGTGCCAGCAGCTTGGACAGTCGGTACGAGCAGTACTTC.

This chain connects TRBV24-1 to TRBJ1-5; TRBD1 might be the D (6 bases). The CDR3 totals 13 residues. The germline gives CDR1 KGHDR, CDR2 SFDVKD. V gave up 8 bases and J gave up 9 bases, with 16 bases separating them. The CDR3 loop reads CATTDSPRGPQHF. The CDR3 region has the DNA TGTGCCACCACGGACAGCCCAAGAGGGCCCCAGCATTTT.

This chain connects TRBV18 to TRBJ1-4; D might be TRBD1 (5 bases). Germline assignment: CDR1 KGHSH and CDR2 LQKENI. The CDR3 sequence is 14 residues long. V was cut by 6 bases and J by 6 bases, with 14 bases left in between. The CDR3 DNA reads TGTGCCAGCTCTCCGCTTTTAGGGGATGAAAAACTGTTTTTT. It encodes CASSPLLGDEKLFF. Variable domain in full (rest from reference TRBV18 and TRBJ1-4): NAGVMQNPRHLVRRRGQEARLRCSPMKGHSHVYWYRQLPEEGLKFMVYLQKENIIDESGMPKERFSAEFPKEGPSILRIQQVVRGDSAAYFCASSPLLGDEKLFFGSGTQLSVL.

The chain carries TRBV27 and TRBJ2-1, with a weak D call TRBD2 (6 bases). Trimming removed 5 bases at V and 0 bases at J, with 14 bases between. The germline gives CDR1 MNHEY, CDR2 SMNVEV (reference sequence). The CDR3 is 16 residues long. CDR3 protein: CASSLVGGTSYNEQFF. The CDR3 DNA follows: TGTGCCAGCAGTCTAGTCGGCGGGACCTCCTACAATGAGCAGTTCTTC.

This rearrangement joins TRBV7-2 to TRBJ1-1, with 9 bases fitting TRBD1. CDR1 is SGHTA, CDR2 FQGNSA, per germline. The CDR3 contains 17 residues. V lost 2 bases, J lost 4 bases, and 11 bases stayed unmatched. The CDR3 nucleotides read TGTGCCAGCAGCTTAAAAGGGACAGGGAAGTTTGGCACTGAAGCTTTCTTT. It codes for CASSLKGTGKFGTEAFF. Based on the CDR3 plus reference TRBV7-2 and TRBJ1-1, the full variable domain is GAGVSQSPSNKVTEKGKDVELRCDPISGHTALYWYRQSLGQGLEFLIYFQGNSAPDKSGLPSDRFSAERTGGSVSTLTIQRTQQEDSAVYLCASSLKGTGKFGTEAFFGQGTRLTVV.

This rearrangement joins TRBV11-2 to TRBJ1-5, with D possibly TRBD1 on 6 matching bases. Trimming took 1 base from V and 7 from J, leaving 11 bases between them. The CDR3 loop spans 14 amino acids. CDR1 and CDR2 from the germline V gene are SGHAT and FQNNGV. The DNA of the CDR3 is TGTGCCAGCAGCTTAGTCCAGGGGAGCCAGCCCCAGCATTTT. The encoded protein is CASSLVQGSQPQHF.

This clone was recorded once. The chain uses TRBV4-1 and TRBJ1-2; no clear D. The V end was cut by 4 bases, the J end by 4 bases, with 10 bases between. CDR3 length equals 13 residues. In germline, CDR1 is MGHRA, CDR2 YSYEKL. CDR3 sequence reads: CASSRGEGYGYTF. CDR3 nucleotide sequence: TGCGCCAGCAGCCGTGGGGAGGGCTATGGCTACACCTTC.

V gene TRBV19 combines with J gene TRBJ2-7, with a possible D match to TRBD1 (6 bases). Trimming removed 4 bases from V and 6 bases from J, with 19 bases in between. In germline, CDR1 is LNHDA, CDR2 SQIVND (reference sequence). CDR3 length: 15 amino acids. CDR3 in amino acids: CASSNSGTTTGEQYF. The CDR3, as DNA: TGTGCCAGTAGTAACTCCGGGACAACTACGGGCGAGCAGTACTTC.

CDR3 bases: TGCGCCAGCAGCCAAGGGGGACCGGGACGTCGGGGGTATGGCTACACCTTC. Protein sequence: CASSQGGPGRRGYGYTF. V and J are TRBV4-1 and TRBJ1-2; weak D call: TRBD1 (5 bases). Trimming left V 1 base short and J 5 bases short, with 20 bases between. Germline CDR1 MGHRA, CDR2 YSYEKL. CDR3 size: 17 residues.

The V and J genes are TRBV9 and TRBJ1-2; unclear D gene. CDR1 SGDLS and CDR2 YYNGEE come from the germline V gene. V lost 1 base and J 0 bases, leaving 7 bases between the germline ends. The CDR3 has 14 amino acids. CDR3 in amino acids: CASSVQASNYGYTF. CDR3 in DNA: TGTGCCAGCAGCGTACAGGCGTCTAACTATGGCTACACCTTC.

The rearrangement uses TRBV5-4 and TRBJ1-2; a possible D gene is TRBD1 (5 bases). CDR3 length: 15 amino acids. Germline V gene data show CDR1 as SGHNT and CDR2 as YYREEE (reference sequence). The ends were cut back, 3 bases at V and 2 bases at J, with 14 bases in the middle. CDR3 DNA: TGTGCCAGCAGCTGGGGGGGGAAGGAAAACTATGGCTACACCTTC. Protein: CASSWGGKENYGYTF.

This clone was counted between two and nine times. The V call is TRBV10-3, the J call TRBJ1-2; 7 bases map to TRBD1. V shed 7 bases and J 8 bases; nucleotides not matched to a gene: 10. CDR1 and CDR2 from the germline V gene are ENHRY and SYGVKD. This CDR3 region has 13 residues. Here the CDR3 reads CAITEDRYLGYTF. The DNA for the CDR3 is TGTGCCATCACCGAGGACAGGTATTTAGGCTACACCTTC.

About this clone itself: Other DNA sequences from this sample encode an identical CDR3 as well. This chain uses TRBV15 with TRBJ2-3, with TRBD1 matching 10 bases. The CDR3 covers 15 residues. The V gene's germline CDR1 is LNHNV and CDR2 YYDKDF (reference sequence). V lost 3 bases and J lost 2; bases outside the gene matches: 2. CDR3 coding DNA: TGTGCCACCAGCAGGGACAGGGGGAACACAGATACGCAGTATTTT. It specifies CATSRDRGNTDTQYF.

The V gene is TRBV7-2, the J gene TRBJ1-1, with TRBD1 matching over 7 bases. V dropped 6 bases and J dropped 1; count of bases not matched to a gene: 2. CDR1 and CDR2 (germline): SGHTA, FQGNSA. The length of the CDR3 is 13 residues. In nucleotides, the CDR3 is TGTGCCAGCAGAACAGGGGAGAACACTGAAGCTTTCTTT. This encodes CASRTGENTEAFF.

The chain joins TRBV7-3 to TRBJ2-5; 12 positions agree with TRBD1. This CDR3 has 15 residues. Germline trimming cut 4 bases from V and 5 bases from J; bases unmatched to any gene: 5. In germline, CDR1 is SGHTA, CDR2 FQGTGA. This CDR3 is CASSSGTGGRETQYF. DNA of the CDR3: TGTGCCAGCAGCTCCGGGACAGGGGGCCGCGAGACCCAGTACTTC.

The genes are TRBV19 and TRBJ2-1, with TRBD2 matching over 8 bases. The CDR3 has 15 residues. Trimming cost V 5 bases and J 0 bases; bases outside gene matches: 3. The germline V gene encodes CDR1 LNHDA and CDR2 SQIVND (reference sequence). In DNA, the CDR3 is TGTGCCAGTAGTCGTGCGGGGGGCTCCTACAATGAGCAGTTCTTC. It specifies CASSRAGGSYNEQFF.

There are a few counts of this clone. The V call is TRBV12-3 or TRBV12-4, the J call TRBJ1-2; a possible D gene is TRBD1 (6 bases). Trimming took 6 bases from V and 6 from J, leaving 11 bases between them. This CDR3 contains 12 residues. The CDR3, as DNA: TGTGCCAGCAGAGAAAACAGGGATGGCTACACCTTC. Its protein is CASRENRDGYTF.

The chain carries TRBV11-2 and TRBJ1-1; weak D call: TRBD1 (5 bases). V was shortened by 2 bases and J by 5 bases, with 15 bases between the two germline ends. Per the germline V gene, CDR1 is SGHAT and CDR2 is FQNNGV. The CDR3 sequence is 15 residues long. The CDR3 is CASSLRPGGETEAFF. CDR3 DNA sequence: TGTGCCAGCAGCTTAAGGCCGGGGGGTGAGACTGAAGCTTTCTTT.

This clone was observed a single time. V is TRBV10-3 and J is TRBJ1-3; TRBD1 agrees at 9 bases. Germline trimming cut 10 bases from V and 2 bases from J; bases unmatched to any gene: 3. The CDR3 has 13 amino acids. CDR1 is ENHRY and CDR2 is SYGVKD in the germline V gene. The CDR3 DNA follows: TGTGCCACACAGGGGGCGGCTGGAAACACCATATATTTT. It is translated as CATQGAAGNTIYF.